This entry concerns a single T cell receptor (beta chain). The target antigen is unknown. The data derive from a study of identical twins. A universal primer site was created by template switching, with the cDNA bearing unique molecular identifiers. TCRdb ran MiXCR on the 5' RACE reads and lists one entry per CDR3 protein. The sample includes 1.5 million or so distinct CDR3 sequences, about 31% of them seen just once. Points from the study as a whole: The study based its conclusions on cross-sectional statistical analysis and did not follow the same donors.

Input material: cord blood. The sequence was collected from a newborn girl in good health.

For the CDR3, the DNA is TGCGCCAGCAGCCTGACTCAGGATGGCTACACCTTC. Protein sequence: CASSLTQDGYTF. This rearrangement joins TRBV5-1 to TRBJ1-2, with D hard to call. Trimming took 4 bases from V and 6 from J, leaving 10 bases between them. Germline V CDR1 and CDR2: SGHRS, YFSETQ. The CDR3 is 12 residues long.